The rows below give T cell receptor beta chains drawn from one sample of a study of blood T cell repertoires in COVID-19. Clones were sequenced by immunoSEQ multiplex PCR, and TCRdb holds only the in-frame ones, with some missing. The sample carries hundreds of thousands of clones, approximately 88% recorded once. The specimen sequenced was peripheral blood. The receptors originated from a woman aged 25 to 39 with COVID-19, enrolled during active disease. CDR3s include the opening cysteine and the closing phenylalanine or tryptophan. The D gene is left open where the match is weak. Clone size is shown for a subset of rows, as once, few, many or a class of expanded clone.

CDR3aa: CASSYSGSYGYTF
CDR3nt: TGTGCCAGCAGCTATTCCGGGTCCTATGGCTACACCTTC
abundance: -
v_gene: TRBV7-2
j_gene: TRBJ1-2
d_gene: -

CDR3aa: CASSPPLASNIQYF
CDR3nt: TGTGCCAGCAGCCCGCCACTAGCGTCAAACATTCAGTACTTC
abundance: -
v_gene: TRBV5-4
j_gene: TRBJ2-4
d_gene: TRBD2

CDR3aa: CASSLVGGMGTEAFF
CDR3nt: TGTGCCAGCAGCTTGGTAGGGGGAATGGGCACTGAAGCTTTCTTT
abundance: -
v_gene: TRBV5-6
j_gene: TRBJ1-1
d_gene: -

CDR3aa: CASSSQLRGSGNTIYF
CDR3nt: TGTGCCAGCAGCTCTCAACTACGGGGGTCCGGAAACACCATATATTTT
abundance: few
v_gene: TRBV7-9
j_gene: TRBJ1-3
d_gene: -

CDR3aa: CASSRPDRGPTDTQYF
CDR3nt: TGTGCCAGCTCACGTCCGGACAGGGGGCCCACAGATACGCAGTATTTT
abundance: -
v_gene: TRBV18
j_gene: TRBJ2-3
d_gene: TRBD1

CDR3aa: CASSSGQLNTEAFF
CDR3nt: TGTGCCAGCAGTTCAGGACAGTTGAACACTGAAGCTTTCTTT
abundance: -
v_gene: TRBV6-5
j_gene: TRBJ1-1
d_gene: -

CDR3aa: CASSSDRGGEQPQHF
CDR3nt: TGTGCCAGCAGTTCGGACAGGGGTGGTGAGCAGCCCCAGCATTTT
abundance: -
v_gene: TRBV2
j_gene: TRBJ1-5
d_gene: TRBD1

CDR3aa: CHPGAPLTTNEKLFF
CDR3nt: TGCCATCCAGGGGCCCCACTAACAACTAATGAAAAACTGTTTTTT
abundance: -
v_gene: TRBV19
j_gene: TRBJ1-4
d_gene: -

CDR3aa: CASSLATPGTGAYEQYF
CDR3nt: TGCGCCAGCAGCTTGGCAACTCCGGGGACAGGAGCCTACGAGCAGTACTTC
abundance: -
v_gene: TRBV5-1
j_gene: TRBJ2-7
d_gene: TRBD1

CDR3aa: CASSQGIGTDTQYF
CDR3nt: TGCGCCAGCAGCCAAGGTATCGGCACAGATACGCAGTATTTT
abundance: -
v_gene: TRBV4-1
j_gene: TRBJ2-3
d_gene: -

CDR3aa: CASSGSPGNIQYF
CDR3nt: TGTGCCAGCTCAGGGTCTCCGGGAAACATTCAGTACTTC
abundance: once
v_gene: TRBV19
j_gene: TRBJ2-4
d_gene: -